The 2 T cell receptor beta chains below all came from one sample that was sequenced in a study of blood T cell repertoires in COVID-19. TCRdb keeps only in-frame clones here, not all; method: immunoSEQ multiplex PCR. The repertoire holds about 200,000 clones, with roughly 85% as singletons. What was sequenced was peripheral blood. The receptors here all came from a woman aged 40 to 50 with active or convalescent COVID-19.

CDR3 nucleotides: TGTGCCAGCAGCAAAAACAGGGTAATTGGAAATCAGCCCCAGCATTTT. Protein product: CASSKNRVIGNQPQHF. This chain joins TRBV7-8 and TRBJ1-5; TRBD1 is a possible D gene (6 bases). Germline CDR1 SGHVS, CDR2 FQNEAQ. With 5 bases removed from V and 4 bases from J, the gap between germline ends came to 18 bases. The CDR3 extends over 16 amino acids. The complete variable domain, with remaining parts taken from reference TRBV7-8 and TRBJ1-5, reads GAGVSQSPRYKVAKRGQDVALRCDPISGHVSLFWYQQALGQGPEFLTYFQNEAQLDKSGLPSDRFFAERPEGSVSTLKIQRTQQEDSAVYLCASSKNRVIGNQPQHFGDGTRLSIL.

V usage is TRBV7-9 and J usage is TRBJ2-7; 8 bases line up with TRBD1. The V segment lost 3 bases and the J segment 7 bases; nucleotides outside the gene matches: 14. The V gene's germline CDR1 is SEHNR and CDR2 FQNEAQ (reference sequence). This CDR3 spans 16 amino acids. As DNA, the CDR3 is TGTGCCAGCAGCTTCCAAGGGACAGGCTTCCCGGGAGAGCAGTACTTC. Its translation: CASSFQGTGFPGEQYF.